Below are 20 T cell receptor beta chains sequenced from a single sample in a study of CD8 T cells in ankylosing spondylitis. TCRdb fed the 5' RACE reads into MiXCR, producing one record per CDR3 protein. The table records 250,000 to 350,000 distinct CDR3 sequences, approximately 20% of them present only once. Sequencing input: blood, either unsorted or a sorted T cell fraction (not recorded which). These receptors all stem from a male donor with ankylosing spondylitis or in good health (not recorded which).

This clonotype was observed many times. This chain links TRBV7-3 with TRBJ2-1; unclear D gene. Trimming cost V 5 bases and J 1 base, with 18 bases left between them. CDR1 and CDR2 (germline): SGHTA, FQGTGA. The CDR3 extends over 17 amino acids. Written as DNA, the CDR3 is TGTGCCAGCAGCCCGATTGTGGGCGGATTTTCCTACAATGAGCAGTTCTTC. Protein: CASSPIVGGFSYNEQFF.

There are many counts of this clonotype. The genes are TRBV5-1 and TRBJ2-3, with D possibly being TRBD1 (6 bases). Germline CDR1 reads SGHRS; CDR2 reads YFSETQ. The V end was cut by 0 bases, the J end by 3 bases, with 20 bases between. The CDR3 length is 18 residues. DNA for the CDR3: TGCGCCAGCAGCTTGGACACAGGGCCCTGGGGGCCTACAGATACGCAGTATTTT. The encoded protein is CASSLDTGPWGPTDTQYF.

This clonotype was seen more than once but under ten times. The CDR3 sequence: CASSSPRKQETQYF. CDR3 DNA: TGTGCCAGCAGCTCCCCCCGAAAACAAGAGACCCAGTACTTC. The V gene is TRBV7-9, the J gene TRBJ2-5; the D is unclear. The V end was cut by 4 bases, the J end by 2 bases, with 11 bases between. From germline, CDR1 is SEHNR and CDR2 FQNEAQ (reference sequence). The CDR3 has 14 amino acids.

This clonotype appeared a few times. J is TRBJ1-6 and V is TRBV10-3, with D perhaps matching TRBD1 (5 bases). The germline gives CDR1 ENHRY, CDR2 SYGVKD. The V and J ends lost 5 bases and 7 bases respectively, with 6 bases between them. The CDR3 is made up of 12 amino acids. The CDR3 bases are TGTGCCATCAGTAGACAGAATTCACCCCTCCACTTT. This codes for CAISRQNSPLHF.

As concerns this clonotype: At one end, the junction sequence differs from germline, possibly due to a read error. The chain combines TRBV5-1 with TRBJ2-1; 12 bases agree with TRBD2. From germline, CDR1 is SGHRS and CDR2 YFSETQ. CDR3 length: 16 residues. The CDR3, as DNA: TGCACCAGCAGCCAGAGGACTAGCGGGGTGTACAATGAGCAGTTCTTC. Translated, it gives CTSSQRTSGVYNEQFF.

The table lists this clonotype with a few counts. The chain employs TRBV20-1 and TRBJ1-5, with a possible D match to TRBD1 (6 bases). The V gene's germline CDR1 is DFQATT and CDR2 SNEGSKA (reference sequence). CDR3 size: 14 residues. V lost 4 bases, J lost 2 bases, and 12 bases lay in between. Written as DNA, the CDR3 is TGCAGTGCTACAGTCGCAGGGGGCAATCAGCCCCAGCATTTT. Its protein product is CSATVAGGNQPQHF.

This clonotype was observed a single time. CDR3: CASSYSPSGVYEQYV. Written as DNA, the CDR3 is TGTGCCAGCAGTTACTCACCTAGCGGGGTTTACGAGCAGTACGTC. This chain connects TRBV6-2 or TRBV6-3 to TRBJ2-7; TRBD2 matches at 9 bases. Germline-derived CDR1 and CDR2 are MNHEY and SVGEGT. The CDR3 sequence is 15 residues long. V was pared by 0 bases and J by 4 bases, with 4 bases of the junction left unmatched.

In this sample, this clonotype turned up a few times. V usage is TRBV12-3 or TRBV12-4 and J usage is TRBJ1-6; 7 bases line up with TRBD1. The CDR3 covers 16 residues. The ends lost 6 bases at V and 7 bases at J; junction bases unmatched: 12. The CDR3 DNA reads TGTGCCAGCAGCCTGACAGGGACCGGTGCCAATTCACCCCTCCACTTT. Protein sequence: CASSLTGTGANSPLHF.

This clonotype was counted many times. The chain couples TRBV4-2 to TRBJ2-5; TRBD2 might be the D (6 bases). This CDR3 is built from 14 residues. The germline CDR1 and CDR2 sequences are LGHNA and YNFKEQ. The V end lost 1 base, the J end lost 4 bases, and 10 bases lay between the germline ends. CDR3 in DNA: TGTGCCAGCAGCCAAGTCGGAGGGGCAGAGACCCAGTACTTC. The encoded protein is CASSQVGGAETQYF.

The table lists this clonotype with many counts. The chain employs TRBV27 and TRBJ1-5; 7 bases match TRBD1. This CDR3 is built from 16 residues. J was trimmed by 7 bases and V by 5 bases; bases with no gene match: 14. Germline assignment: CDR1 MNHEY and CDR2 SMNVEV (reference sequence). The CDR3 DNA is TGTGCCAGCAGTAAACTTCAGACAGGGATAGGGCAGCCCCAGCATTTT. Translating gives CASSKLQTGIGQPQHF.

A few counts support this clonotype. DNA of the CDR3: TGTGCCAGCAGTCGCCCTCTAGCGGGCACAGATACGCAGTATTTT. This sequence encodes CASSRPLAGTDTQYF. The chain links TRBV27 to TRBJ2-3, with TRBD2 matching 7 bases. Germline V gives CDR1 MNHEY, CDR2 SMNVEV (reference sequence). The trim removed 5 bases at V and 1 base at J, leaving 6 bases unmatched. The CDR3 is 15 residues long.

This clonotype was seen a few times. CDR3 residues: CASSSSGISPHGYTF. CDR3 nucleotide sequence: TGTGCCAGCAGCTCATCTGGCATTTCTCCCCATGGCTACACCTTC. The V and J genes are TRBV5-4 and TRBJ1-2; D call uncertain. Germline V CDR1 and CDR2: SGHNT, YYREEE (reference sequence). V was trimmed by 3 bases and J by 6 bases, leaving 18 bases between them. The CDR3 spans 15 residues. Complete variable domain (other parts from reference TRBV5-4 and TRBJ1-2): ETGVTQSPTHLIKTRGQQVTLRCSSQSGHNTVSWYQQALGQGPQFIFQYYREEENGRGNFPPRFSGLQFPNYSSELNVNALELDDSALYLCASSSSGISPHGYTFGSGTRLTVV.

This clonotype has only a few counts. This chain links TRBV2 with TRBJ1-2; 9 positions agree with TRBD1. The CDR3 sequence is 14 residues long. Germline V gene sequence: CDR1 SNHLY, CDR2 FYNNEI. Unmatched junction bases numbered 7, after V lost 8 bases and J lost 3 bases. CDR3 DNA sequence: TGTGCCAGCCGGGACAGGGATTTCGACTATGGCTACACCTTC. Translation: CASRDRDFDYGYTF.

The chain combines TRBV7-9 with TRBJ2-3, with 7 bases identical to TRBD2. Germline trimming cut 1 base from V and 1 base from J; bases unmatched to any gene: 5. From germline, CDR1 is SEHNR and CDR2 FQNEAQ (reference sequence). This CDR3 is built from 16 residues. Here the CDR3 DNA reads TGTGCCAGCAGCTTAGATGGCGGGGGAGGCACAGATACGCAGTATTTT. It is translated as CASSLDGGGGTDTQYF.

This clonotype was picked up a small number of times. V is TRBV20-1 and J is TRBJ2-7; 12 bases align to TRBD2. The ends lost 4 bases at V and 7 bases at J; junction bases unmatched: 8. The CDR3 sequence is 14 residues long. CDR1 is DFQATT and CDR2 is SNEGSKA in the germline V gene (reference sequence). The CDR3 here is CSATTSGRSWEQYV. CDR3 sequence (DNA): TGCAGTGCTACGACTAGCGGGAGATCCTGGGAGCAGTACGTC.

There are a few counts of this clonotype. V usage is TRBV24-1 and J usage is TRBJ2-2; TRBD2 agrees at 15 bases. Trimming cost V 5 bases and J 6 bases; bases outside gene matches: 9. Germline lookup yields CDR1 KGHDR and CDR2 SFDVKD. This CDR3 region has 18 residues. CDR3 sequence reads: CATSAEGLAGGRSGELFF. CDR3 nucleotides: TGTGCCACCAGTGCCGAGGGACTAGCGGGGGGTCGGTCCGGGGAGCTGTTTTTT.

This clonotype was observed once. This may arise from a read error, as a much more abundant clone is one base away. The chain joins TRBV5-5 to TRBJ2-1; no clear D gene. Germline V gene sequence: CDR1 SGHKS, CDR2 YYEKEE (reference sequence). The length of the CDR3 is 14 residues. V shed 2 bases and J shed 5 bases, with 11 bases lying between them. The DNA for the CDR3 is TGTGCCAGCAGCTTAGACTCCAGCCACAATGAGCAGTTCTTC. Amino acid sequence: CASSLDSSHNEQFF. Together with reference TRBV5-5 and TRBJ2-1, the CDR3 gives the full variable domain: DAGVTQSPTHLIKTRGQQVTLRCSPISGHKSVSWYQQVLGQGPQFIFQYYEKEERGRGNFPDRFSARQFPNYSSELNVNALLLGDSALYLCASSLDSSHNEQFFGPGTRLTVL.

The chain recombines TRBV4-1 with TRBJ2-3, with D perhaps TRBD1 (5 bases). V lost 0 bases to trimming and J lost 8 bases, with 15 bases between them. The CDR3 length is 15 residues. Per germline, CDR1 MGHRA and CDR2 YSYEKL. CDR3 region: CASSQDLALQGTQYF. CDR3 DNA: TGCGCCAGCAGCCAAGATCTGGCCCTCCAGGGTACGCAGTATTTT.

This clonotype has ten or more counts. The CDR3 region has the DNA TGTGCCAGCAGTGACAGGGCTCTTAGCACCATATATTTT. This translates into CASSDRALSTIYF. The chain joins TRBV25-1 to TRBJ1-3, with D possibly being TRBD1 (5 bases). V was pared by 3 bases and J by 9 bases, with 12 bases between. CDR3 length equals 13 residues. Germline assignment: CDR1 MGHDK and CDR2 SYGVNS.

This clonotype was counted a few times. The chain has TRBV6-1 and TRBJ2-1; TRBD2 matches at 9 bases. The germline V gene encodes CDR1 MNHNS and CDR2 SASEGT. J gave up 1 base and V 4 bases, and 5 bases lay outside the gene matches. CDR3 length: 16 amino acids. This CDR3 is CASSVGLARSYNEQFF. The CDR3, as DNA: TGTGCCAGCAGTGTCGGACTAGCGAGGTCCTACAATGAGCAGTTCTTC.